The 17 T cell receptor beta chains presented below share a single source sample, sequenced in a study of CD8 T cells in Susac syndrome. Random hexamers served to reverse transcribe roughly 0.45 to 1 ug RNA. TCRdb re-derived calls from the immunoSEQ multiplex PCR reads in MiXCR, one entry per CDR3 protein. This sample has 150,000 to 200,000 distinct CDR3 sequences; more than 85% occur once, and the top ten carry about 0.1%. What was sequenced was CD4+ T cells from PBMCs. These receptors were taken from a human donor with Susac syndrome.

The chain couples TRBV27 to TRBJ1-1; 11 bases map to TRBD1. Per germline, CDR1 MNHEY and CDR2 SMNVEV (reference sequence). The CDR3 is 17 residues long. V shed 5 bases and J 5 bases; nucleotides not matched to a gene: 13. The DNA of the CDR3 is TGTGCCAGCAGTACACGGACAGGGGGCCCCGTTGGAACTGAAGCTTTCTTT. Amino acid sequence: CASSTRTGGPVGTEAFF.

This chain links TRBV7-2 with TRBJ1-4; TRBD1 aligns across 8 bases. This CDR3 is 16 amino acids long. V lost 6 bases and J lost 2; bases outside the gene matches: 8. Germline V gene sequence: CDR1 SGHTA, CDR2 FQGNSA. The CDR3 sequence is CASRAGGAGTNEKLFF. The DNA of the CDR3 is TGTGCCAGCAGGGCAGGGGGCGCGGGGACTAATGAAAAACTGTTTTTT.

The CDR3 region has the DNA TGTGCCAGCAGCCTCCAGTCCTCAGCGGGTACCTACGAGCAGTACTTC. Translated: CASSLQSSAGTYEQYF. The chain has TRBV11-1 and TRBJ2-7; D possibly corresponds to TRBD2 (6 bases). CDR1 and CDR2 (germline): SGHAT, FQDESV (reference sequence). V lost 5 bases, J lost 2 bases, and 19 bases lay in between. This CDR3 comprises 16 residues.

J is TRBJ2-5 and V is TRBV7-9; D call uncertain. Trimming took off 6 bases at V and 1 base at J, with 3 bases between the two ends. The germline V gene has CDR1 SEHNR and CDR2 FQNEAQ (reference sequence). The CDR3 contains 11 residues. The CDR3 spells CASRVQETQYF. The CDR3 region has the DNA TGTGCCAGCAGGGTCCAAGAGACCCAGTACTTC.

The chain employs TRBV6-1 and TRBJ2-1; 7 nucleotides agree with TRBD2. Germline lookup yields CDR1 MNHNS and CDR2 SASEGT. The J segment lost 7 bases and the V segment lost 3 bases, leaving 9 bases of the junction unmatched. The CDR3 consists of 15 residues. CDR3: CASSDTSAPLNEQFF. As DNA, the CDR3 is TGTGCCAGCAGTGACACTAGCGCCCCGCTGAATGAGCAGTTCTTC.

CDR3 region: CASSATGTAQETQYF. CDR3 nucleotide sequence: TGTGCCAGCAGTGCTACTGGGACAGCTCAAGAGACCCAGTACTTC. This chain connects TRBV6-1 to TRBJ2-5; TRBD1 agrees at 7 bases. This CDR3 has 15 amino acids. V was pared by 4 bases and J by 2 bases, with 7 bases of the junction left unmatched. Germline-derived CDR1 and CDR2 are MNHNS and SASEGT.

This chain links TRBV12-3 or TRBV12-4 with TRBJ2-7; D is undetermined. V was clipped by 5 bases and J by 0 bases, with 14 bases between them. The length of the CDR3 is 15 residues. The CDR3 DNA reads TGTGCCAGCAGTCTCACGGCCCGGAGCTCCTACGAGCAGTACTTC. Translation gives CASSLTARSSYEQYF.

The CDR3 reads CSASGDQETQYF. As DNA, the CDR3 is TGCAGTGCTAGCGGGGACCAAGAGACCCAGTACTTC. The chain uses TRBV20-1 and TRBJ2-5; the D gene is possibly TRBD2 (5 bases). V was pared by 3 bases and J by 0 bases, with 5 bases between. The CDR3 extends over 12 amino acids. CDR1 and CDR2 (germline): DFQATT, SNEGSKA (reference sequence).

The chain recombines TRBV3-1 with TRBJ2-3; no clear D gene. The germline CDR1 and CDR2 sequences are LGHDT and YNNKEL (reference sequence). The CDR3 runs 14 residues. Trimming removed 1 base at V and 3 bases at J, with 8 bases between. CDR3 sequence: CASSQVARTDTQYF. DNA for the CDR3: TGTGCCAGCAGCCAAGTGGCCCGAACAGATACGCAGTATTTT.

The chain carries TRBV19 and TRBJ1-2; possibly TRBD1 for D (6 bases). CDR1 is LNHDA and CDR2 is SQIVND in the germline V gene (reference sequence). V was clipped by 7 bases and J by 8 bases, with 17 bases between them. The CDR3 loop spans 13 amino acids. Here the CDR3 DNA reads TGTGCCAGTACTCCGTCTCAGGGGCCAGGCTACACCTTC. Its protein is CASTPSQGPGYTF.

The V and J genes are TRBV15 and TRBJ1-1; D remains ambiguous. V was shortened by 1 base and J by 1 base, with 4 bases between the two germline ends. CDR1 is LNHNV, CDR2 YYDKDF, per germline (reference sequence). This CDR3 comprises 13 residues. CDR3 region: CATSRVGNTEAFF. The CDR3 DNA sequence: TGTGCCACCAGCAGAGTTGGGAACACTGAAGCTTTCTTT. Complete variable domain (other parts from reference TRBV15 and TRBJ1-1): DAMVIQNPRYQVTQFGKPVTLSCSQTLNHNVMYWYQQKSSQAPKLLFHYYDKDFNNEADTPDNFQSRRPNTSFCFLDIRSPGLGDTAMYLCATSRVGNTEAFFGQGTRLTVV.

This chain connects TRBV3-1 to TRBJ1-5; D is uncertain. This CDR3 region has 14 residues. V dropped 5 bases and J dropped 0 bases, with 8 bases sitting between them. Germline CDR1 and CDR2: LGHDT and YNNKEL (reference sequence). This CDR3 is CASSYGYSNQPQHF. The CDR3 region has the DNA TGTGCCAGCAGCTATGGGTATAGCAATCAGCCCCAGCATTTT.

The count of this clonotype is one. V is TRBV7-9 and J is TRBJ1-2; no reliable D call. Trimming took off 1 base at V and 7 bases at J, with 10 bases between the two ends. This CDR3 region has 13 residues. Looked up from germline, CDR1 is SEHNR and CDR2 is FQNEAQ (reference sequence). Written as DNA, the CDR3 is TGTGCCAGCAGCTTAGGAGAAGAGCGTGGCTACACCTTC. It encodes CASSLGEERGYTF.

The chain is built from TRBV9 and TRBJ1-2; maybe TRBD1 (6 bases). The CDR3 covers 15 residues. Trimming removed 0 bases from V and 0 bases from J, with 9 bases in between. Germline V CDR1 and CDR2: SGDLS, YYNGEE. The CDR3 spells CASSVGTDPNYGYTF. CDR3 in DNA: TGTGCCAGCAGCGTAGGGACAGATCCTAACTATGGCTACACCTTC.

V and J are TRBV12-3 or TRBV12-4 and TRBJ2-1; 12 bases are a match to TRBD2. The CDR3 is 15 amino acids. Trimming removed 4 bases from V and 2 bases from J; junction bases left unmatched: 0. CDR3 region: CASSSSGGAYNEQFF. For the CDR3, the DNA is TGTGCCAGCAGTTCTAGCGGGGGGGCCTACAATGAGCAGTTCTTC.

This chain's CDR3 is CASSSYPNTAFF. The CDR3 region has the DNA TGTGCCAGCAGCTCCTATCCTAACACGGCTTTCTTT. The V call is TRBV7-9, the J call TRBJ1-1; D call uncertain. Trimming pared 4 bases from V and 11 bases from J, leaving 14 bases between. This CDR3 region has 12 residues. Germline CDR1 SEHNR, CDR2 FQNEAQ (reference sequence).

The chain carries TRBV6-5 and TRBJ2-7, with TRBD2 identical over 13 bases. The CDR3 length is 16 residues. CDR1 and CDR2 from the germline V gene are MNHEY and SVGAGI. Germline trimming cut 4 bases from V and 3 bases from J; bases unmatched to any gene: 6. The CDR3 DNA sequence: TGTGCCAGCAGTTTTACAGGGACTAGCGGGAACTACGAGCAGTACTTC. This translates into CASSFTGTSGNYEQYF.